These 8 T cell receptor beta chains originate from one sample sequenced in a study of early T cells in non-severe SARS-CoV-2 infection. Each CDR3 protein is one row after TCRdb ran MiXCR on the 5' RACE reads. The sample has approximately 70,000 distinct CDR3 sequences, 5% seen once; the top ten hold under 8%. The material sequenced was whole blood, taken at baseline. The receptors originated from an adult who was a healthcare worker with PCR-confirmed SARS-CoV-2 infection or an uninfected control (not recorded which).

In this sample, this clonotype turned up many times. The CDR3 loop is CASSAQETQYF. The CDR3 bases are TGTGCCAGCAGCGCTCAAGAGACCCAGTACTTC. This rearrangement joins TRBV9 to TRBJ2-5; D unresolved. Germline CDR1 is SGDLS and CDR2 is YYNGEE. Trimming took off 3 bases at V and 2 bases at J, with 2 bases between the two ends. CDR3 length: 11 residues.

The table lists this clonotype with a few counts. The chain recombines TRBV12-3 or TRBV12-4 with TRBJ2-7; D is uncertain. The CDR3 is 15 residues long. Trimming removed 1 base from V and 2 bases from J, with 12 bases in between. The CDR3 reads CASSLGGYGPYEQYF. In nucleotides, the CDR3 is TGTGCCAGCAGTTTAGGGGGATACGGGCCCTACGAGCAGTACTTC.

This clonotype has a count of ten or more. This rearrangement joins TRBV20-1 to TRBJ1-1; D call uncertain. CDR1 and CDR2 (germline): DFQATT, SNEGSKA (reference sequence). V was clipped by 4 bases and J by 1 base, with 13 bases between them. The CDR3 is made up of 14 amino acids. DNA for the CDR3: TGCAGTGCTAAAAGAGGTCAGACGAACACTGAAGCTTTCTTT. Translated: CSAKRGQTNTEAFF.

This clonotype showed up many times. The chain carries TRBV20-1 and TRBJ1-1, with TRBD1 as a possible D gene (5 bases). CDR1 is DFQATT and CDR2 is SNEGSKA in the germline V gene (reference sequence). The V end lost 5 bases, the J end lost 8 bases, and 18 bases lay between the germline ends. This CDR3 comprises 13 residues. The CDR3 is CSAVWGPEREAFF. The CDR3 nucleotides read TGCAGTGCTGTATGGGGCCCCGAGCGGGAAGCTTTCTTT.

This clonotype was seen ten or more times. The chain links TRBV20-1 to TRBJ2-3; D unclear. Germline loops: CDR1 DFQATT, CDR2 SNEGSKA (reference sequence). This CDR3 spans 14 amino acids. The ends were cut back, 4 bases at V and 4 bases at J, with 15 bases in the middle. The CDR3 loop reads CSATNRAGADTQYF. The CDR3 DNA sequence: TGCAGTGCTACCAACCGGGCTGGCGCAGATACGCAGTATTTT.

This clonotype was seen at least ten times. This chain connects TRBV28 to TRBJ1-2; D possibly corresponds to TRBD1 (6 bases). The CDR3 runs 16 residues. Germline V gives CDR1 MDHEN, CDR2 SYDVKM. The V and J ends lost 7 bases and 4 bases respectively, with 22 bases between them. CDR3 nucleotides: TGTGCCAGCACCCCTCTTAGAGGGGGATACCCCTATGGCTACACCTTC. Its translation: CASTPLRGGYPYGYTF.

This clonotype was observed many times. The V and J genes are TRBV6-5 and TRBJ1-1; D gene ambiguous. CDR1 and CDR2 (germline): MNHEY, SVGAGI. The ends were cut back, 9 bases at V and 4 bases at J, with 12 bases in the middle. The CDR3 length is 12 residues. The CDR3 DNA follows: TGTGCCAGTGGAGAGGGCGTCACTGAAGCTTTCTTT. This sequence encodes CASGEGVTEAFF.

The CDR3 bases are TGCGCCAGCAGCCTAAGGACAGGGGGCCCGGGGGAGCAGTACTTC. Protein: CASSLRTGGPGEQYF. V and J are TRBV5-1 and TRBJ2-7; 11 nucleotides align to TRBD1. The CDR3 loop spans 15 amino acids. V lost 4 bases to trimming and J lost 7 bases; unmatched junction nucleotides: 10. Germline assignment: CDR1 SGHRS and CDR2 YFSETQ.